This passage covers 22 T cell receptor beta chains from one sample sequenced in a study of Graves' ophthalmopathy and Graves' hyperthyroidism. The TCR beta CDR3 regions underwent amplification from RNA transcripts. The first round was an RT-PCR with HTBI primers, and the second round was a multiplex PCR. TCRdb independently ran MiXCR on the multiplex PCR reads; one entry per CDR3 protein. The data show about 480,000 distinct CDR3 sequences, about 15% seen once. The sequencing sample was made of blood. The receptors originated from a woman in her twenties or thirties with Graves' ophthalmopathy.

The chain links TRBV27 to TRBJ2-7, with 9 bases aligning to TRBD2. The germline CDR1 and CDR2 sequences are MNHEY and SMNVEV (reference sequence). The CDR3 extends over 16 amino acids. The junction had 3 bases not matched to a gene; V was cut back by 0 bases and J by 0 bases. The CDR3 DNA follows: TGTGCCAGCAGTTTATCGATAGCGGGGGCCTCCTACGAGCAGTACTTC. This translates into CASSLSIAGASYEQYF.

The V call is TRBV28, the J call TRBJ1-1; 10 bases are a match to TRBD1. Germline CDR1 MDHEN, CDR2 SYDVKM. This CDR3 contains 17 residues. Germline trimming cut 6 bases from V and 1 base from J; bases unmatched to any gene: 11. CDR3 protein: CASSPTTTGGGNTEAFF. The DNA of the CDR3 is TGTGCCAGCAGCCCCACAACGACAGGGGGCGGGAACACTGAAGCTTTCTTT.

V gene TRBV6-1 combines with J gene TRBJ1-1, with D possibly being TRBD1 (5 bases). Trimming left V 7 bases short and J 5 bases short, with 14 bases between. This CDR3 has 13 amino acids. The germline CDR1 and CDR2 sequences are MNHNS and SASEGT. The CDR3, as DNA: TGTGCCAGCACCCCGGGACGCGCGACTGAAGCTTTCTTT. Translated: CASTPGRATEAFF.

This chain joins TRBV12-3 or TRBV12-4 and TRBJ1-2; TRBD1 is a possible D gene (5 bases). V gave up 6 bases and J gave up 7 bases, with 12 bases separating them. This CDR3 contains 12 residues. The CDR3: CASSWDRGGYTF. The DNA of the CDR3 is TGTGCCAGCAGCTGGGACCGCGGTGGCTACACCTTC.

This clonotype was counted many times. The rearrangement joins TRBV12-3 or TRBV12-4 to TRBJ1-2, with 9 nucleotides matching TRBD1. The junction had 7 bases not matched to a gene; V was cut back by 4 bases and J by 4 bases. CDR3 length: 15 residues. The CDR3 protein is CASSSEQGAIYGYTF. The CDR3, as DNA: TGTGCCAGCAGTTCGGAACAGGGGGCGATCTATGGCTACACCTTC.

This clonotype has more than one count but fewer than ten. The chain recombines TRBV7-8 with TRBJ1-3, with D possibly TRBD1 on 6 matching bases. The germline gives CDR1 SGHVS, CDR2 FQNEAQ. CDR3 length: 14 residues. Trimming left V 11 bases short and J 4 bases short, with 18 bases between. The CDR3 nucleotides read TGTGCCTGGAGCCGGGACACCCGGGGAAACACCATATATTTT. As protein: CAWSRDTRGNTIYF.

This clonotype occurred many times. The rearrangement links TRBV19 to TRBJ2-2; unclear D gene. Germline V CDR1 and CDR2: LNHDA, SQIVND (reference sequence). With 8 bases removed from V and 0 bases from J, the gap between germline ends came to 7 bases. The CDR3 spans 13 residues. The CDR3 nucleotides are TGTGCCAGTGGGTCCACGAACACCGGGGAGCTGTTTTTT. Its protein product is CASGSTNTGELFF.

Many counts were recorded for this clonotype. The rearrangement joins TRBV20-1 to TRBJ1-1; tentative D call: TRBD1 (6 bases). The CDR3 loop spans 13 amino acids. The germline V gene encodes CDR1 DFQATT and CDR2 SNEGSKA (reference sequence). CDR3 nucleotides: TGCAGCAGCCGGGACATTTTGAACACTGAAGCTTTCTTT. As protein: CSSRDILNTEAFF.

This chain uses TRBV3-1 with TRBJ2-2; D gene ambiguous. Trimming pared 3 bases from V and 0 bases from J, leaving 8 bases between. CDR3 size: 15 residues. Germline V CDR1 and CDR2: LGHDT, YNNKEL (reference sequence). The DNA for the CDR3 is TGTGCCAGCAGCCAGGGCAGGACGAACACCGGGGAGCTGTTTTTT. This translates into CASSQGRTNTGELFF.

There are many counts of this clonotype. V gene TRBV27 combines with J gene TRBJ1-2; 7 bases are a match to TRBD1. Germline CDR1 and CDR2: MNHEY and SMNVEV (reference sequence). V shed 6 bases, J shed 8 bases, and the junction held 12 bases outside the gene matches. The CDR3 is 14 residues long. The CDR3 protein is CASRLGQTSGGYTF. CDR3 DNA: TGTGCCAGCAGGCTGGGACAGACGTCCGGAGGCTACACCTTC.

Of note for this clonotype: The conserved closing phenylalanine or tryptophan is absent in this CDR3, likely reflecting a read error. J is TRBJ1-2 and V is TRBV2, with TRBD1 matching over 9 bases. From germline, CDR1 is SNHLY and CDR2 FYNNEI. V was pared by 5 bases and J by 5 bases, with 3 bases of the junction left unmatched. The CDR3 spans 13 residues. For the CDR3, the DNA is TGTGCCAGCAGTCCGGACAGGGGATATGGCTACACCTAC. This translates into CASSPDRGYGYTY.

There are a few counts of this clonotype. This chain connects TRBV6-1 to TRBJ2-5; weak D call: TRBD1 (6 bases). CDR1 and CDR2 from the germline V gene are MNHNS and SASEGT. This CDR3 is built from 15 residues. V lost 3 bases, J lost 0 bases, and 11 bases lay in between. CDR3 coding DNA: TGTGCCAGCAGTGATTCCACAGGGAACCAAGAGACCCAGTACTTC. Encoded protein: CASSDSTGNQETQYF.

This clonotype was seen at least ten times. The chain is built from TRBV28 and TRBJ1-2, with D perhaps matching TRBD1 (5 bases). V lost 11 bases to trimming and J lost 4 bases, with 11 bases between them. The CDR3 totals 11 residues. Germline loops: CDR1 MDHEN, CDR2 SYDVKM. DNA of the CDR3: TGTGCCCTAGGGGTAATCTATGGCTACACCTTC. As protein: CALGVIYGYTF.

The chain combines TRBV18 with TRBJ1-3; 7 bases line up with TRBD1. Germline assignment: CDR1 KGHSH and CDR2 LQKENI. This CDR3 has 15 residues. V gave up 3 bases and J gave up 2 bases; unmatched junction bases: 4. In DNA, the CDR3 is TGTGCCAGCTCACCCGAGACAGGGACTGGAAACACCATATATTTT. Residues: CASSPETGTGNTIYF.

As regards this clonotype: Germline and junction disagree at one end, which may indicate a read error. The chain is built from TRBV30 and TRBJ1-2; no reliable D call. This CDR3 spans 12 amino acids. The germline V gene encodes CDR1 GTSNPN and CDR2 SVGIG (reference sequence). Written as DNA, the CDR3 is TGTTCCTGGAAGGCGGCTAACTATGGCTACACCTTC. Encoded protein: CSWKAANYGYTF.

Only a few counts were recorded for this clonotype. The chain employs TRBV30 and TRBJ2-7; D gene unclear. V lost 4 bases and J lost 2, with 21 bases in between. The CDR3 totals 16 residues. Germline V CDR1 and CDR2: GTSNPN, SVGIG (reference sequence). CDR3 DNA sequence: TGTGCCTGGACCCAGGAAGAGAGTGGTTCCCCCTACGAGCAGTACTTC. Translated, it gives CAWTQEESGSPYEQYF.

This clonotype appeared many times. In nucleotides, the CDR3 is TGTGCCAGCAGCTTAGCGTGGACCGGGGAGCTGTTTTTT. Protein product: CASSLAWTGELFF. The chain couples TRBV7-8 to TRBJ2-2; D unresolved. V was cut by 0 bases and J by 5 bases, with 4 bases left in between. CDR3 length: 13 residues. Germline CDR1 SGHVS, CDR2 FQNEAQ.

In this sample, this clonotype turned up many times. The gene calls are TRBV6-1 and TRBJ2-3; D remains ambiguous. The CDR3 totals 15 residues. V gave up 5 bases and J gave up 1 base, with 13 bases separating them. Germline values: CDR1 MNHNS, CDR2 SASEGT. CDR3 sequence: CASSNRAGGTDTQYF. CDR3 in DNA: TGTGCCAGCAGTAATCGGGCTGGGGGCACAGATACGCAGTATTTT.

Comments on this clonotype: A read error is possible here, since a much larger clone lies one base away. The CDR3 DNA sequence: TGTGCCAGCAGTCAAGGACAGGGACGGTATATACAAGAAGGTTTCTTT. The encoded protein is CASSQGQGRYIQEGFF. The chain combines TRBV6-1 with TRBJ1-1; the match to TRBD1 covers 8 bases. The CDR3 runs to 16 residues. The V gene's germline CDR1 is MNHNS and CDR2 SASEGT.

This clonotype was counted only a few times. V usage is TRBV9 and J usage is TRBJ2-7; a possible D gene is TRBD2 (5 bases). V lost 3 bases, J lost 5 bases, and 18 bases lay in between. The CDR3 runs to 15 residues. Germline CDR1 SGDLS, CDR2 YYNGEE. As DNA, the CDR3 is TGTGCCAGCAGCGCATCGGGGTCTTTAAGGGACGAGCAGTACTTC. Translating it yields CASSASGSLRDEQYF.

V gene TRBV27 combines with J gene TRBJ2-7, with no clear D. This CDR3 has 13 amino acids. Looked up from germline, CDR1 is MNHEY and CDR2 is SMNVEV (reference sequence). Trimming stripped 5 bases from V and 3 bases from J, with 11 bases between. CDR3 region: CASSLIGFYEQYF. Written as DNA, the CDR3 is TGTGCCAGCAGTCTTATCGGATTCTACGAGCAGTACTTC.

This clonotype has a count of ten or more. The rearrangement joins TRBV6-5 to TRBJ1-1; a possible D gene is TRBD1 (6 bases). Trimming removed 3 bases at V and 1 base at J, with 12 bases between. This CDR3 is built from 15 residues. The germline CDR1 and CDR2 sequences are MNHEY and SVGAGI. The CDR3 DNA reads as TGTGCCAGCAGTTATAGGGGGGAAGGGAACACTGAAGCTTTCTTT. Protein sequence: CASSYRGEGNTEAFF.